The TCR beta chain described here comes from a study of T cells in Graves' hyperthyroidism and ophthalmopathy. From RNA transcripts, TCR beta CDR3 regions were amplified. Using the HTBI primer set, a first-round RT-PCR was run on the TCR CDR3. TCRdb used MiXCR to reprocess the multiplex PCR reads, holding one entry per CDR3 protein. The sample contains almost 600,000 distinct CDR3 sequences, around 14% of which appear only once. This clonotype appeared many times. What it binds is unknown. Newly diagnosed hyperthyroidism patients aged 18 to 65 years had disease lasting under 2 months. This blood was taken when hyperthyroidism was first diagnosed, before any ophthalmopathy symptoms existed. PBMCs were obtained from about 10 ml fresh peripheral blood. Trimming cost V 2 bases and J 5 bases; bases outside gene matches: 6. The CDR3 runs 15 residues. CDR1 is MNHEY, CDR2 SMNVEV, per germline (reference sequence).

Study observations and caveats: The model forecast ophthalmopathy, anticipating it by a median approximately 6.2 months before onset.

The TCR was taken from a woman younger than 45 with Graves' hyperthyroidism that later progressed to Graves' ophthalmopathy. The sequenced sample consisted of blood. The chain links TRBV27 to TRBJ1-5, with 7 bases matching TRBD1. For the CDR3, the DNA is TGTGCCAGCAGTTTAGAAGGGGGCCCCGATCAGCCCCAGCATTTT. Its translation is CASSLEGGPDQPQHF.